Listed below are T cell receptor beta chains from one sample, sequenced in a study of T cells after yellow fever vaccination. TCRdb redid the calling of the 5' RACE reads with MiXCR, one entry per CDR3 protein. The repertoire has approximately 610,000 distinct CDR3 sequences, less than 20% of them found once; the top ten carry around 16%. The source was PBMCs, collected 5 days after the first yellow fever vaccination. The receptor source for this set is a man between 18 and 29 years old who received the YFV17D yellow fever vaccine. Both conserved end residues are part of each CDR3. The order of the fields is J gene, CDR3 length, D gene, clone size, V gene, CDR3 protein, CDR3 DNA. The D gene is left open where the match is weak. A clone size is listed for some rows: how often the clone was seen (once, few, many), or a class if it is expanded.

J: TRBJ1-5
length: 14
D: NA
size: many
V: TRBV15
CDR3: CATSRDAVSQPQHF
DNA: TGTGCCACCAGCAGAGATGCGGTATCCCAGCCCCAGCATTTT

J: TRBJ1-5
length: 15
D: TRBD1
size: few
V: TRBV28
CDR3: CASSGHRGRHQPQHF
DNA: TGTGCCAGCAGTGGACACAGGGGGCGTCACCAGCCCCAGCATTTT

J: TRBJ1-4
length: 14
D: NA
size: NA
V: TRBV12-3/TRBV12-4
CDR3: CASSLMGTNEKLFF
DNA: TGTGCCAGCAGTTTAATGGGAACTAATGAAAAACTGTTTTTT

J: TRBJ1-5
length: 12
D: NA
size: few
V: TRBV28
CDR3: CASSLADQPQHF
DNA: TGTGCCAGCAGTTTAGCAGATCAGCCCCAGCATTTT

J: TRBJ1-5
length: 12
D: NA
size: few
V: TRBV28
CDR3: CATLIRDQPQHF
DNA: TGTGCCACCCTGATACGGGATCAGCCCCAGCATTTT

J: TRBJ1-1
length: 15
D: TRBD1
size: few
V: TRBV9
CDR3: CASSVGSRGRTEAFF
DNA: TGTGCCAGCAGCGTAGGGTCCAGGGGGAGGACTGAAGCTTTCTTT

J: TRBJ2-2
length: 16
D: TRBD1
size: NA
V: TRBV4-3
CDR3: CASSTPGQGNTGELFF
DNA: TGCGCCAGCAGCACTCCGGGACAGGGAAACACCGGGGAGCTGTTTTTT

J: TRBJ2-1
length: 15
D: TRBD1
size: NA
V: TRBV5-1
CDR3: CASSLDRGRRYEQFF
DNA: TGCGCCAGCAGTCTGGACAGGGGGAGGCGGTATGAGCAGTTCTTC

J: TRBJ2-5
length: 13
D: NA
size: many
V: TRBV18
CDR3: CASSPGNQETQYF
DNA: TGTGCCAGCAGCCCCGGGAACCAAGAGACCCAGTACTTC

J: TRBJ2-5
length: 19
D: TRBD2
size: few
V: TRBV6-1
CDR3: CASRNRFPGTSVLQETQYF
DNA: TGTGCCAGCCGTAACCGCTTTCCCGGGACTAGCGTTCTCCAAGAGACCCAGTACTTC

J: TRBJ1-5
length: 12
D: NA
size: NA
V: TRBV19
CDR3: CASSIEVRPQHF
DNA: TGTGCCAGTAGTATCGAGGTACGGCCCCAGCATTTT

J: TRBJ2-3
length: 14
D: NA
size: NA
V: TRBV7-3
CDR3: CASSLMGGQDTQYF
DNA: TGTGCCAGCAGCTTAATGGGGGGGCAAGATACGCAGTATTTT

J: TRBJ1-4
length: 15
D: TRBD1
size: NA
V: TRBV9
CDR3: CASSGGTGINEKLFF
DNA: TGTGCCAGCAGCGGGGGGACAGGGATTAATGAAAAACTGTTTTTT

J: TRBJ2-4
length: 15
D: TRBD2
size: NA
V: TRBV20-1
CDR3: CSARGRVIAKNIQYF
DNA: TGCAGTGCCCGGGGGAGGGTCATAGCCAAAAACATTCAGTACTTC

J: TRBJ1-4
length: 16
D: NA
size: NA
V: TRBV18
CDR3: CASSPGDSVRNEKLFF
DNA: TGTGCCAGCTCACCGGGTGACAGCGTCCGGAATGAAAAACTGTTTTTT

J: TRBJ1-1
length: 13
D: NA
size: many
V: TRBV6-5
CDR3: CASSYPGRAEAFF
DNA: TGTGCCAGCAGTTACCCCGGGCGCGCTGAAGCTTTCTTT

J: TRBJ2-1
length: 15
D: TRBD1
size: NA
V: TRBV28
CDR3: CASSPLDRGSNEQFF
DNA: TGTGCCAGCAGTCCCCTTGACAGGGGAAGTAATGAGCAGTTCTTC

J: TRBJ2-3
length: 16
D: TRBD2
size: few
V: TRBV6-1
CDR3: CASSRLAGVPTDTQYF
DNA: TGTGCCAGCAGTAGACTAGCGGGGGTTCCCACAGATACGCAGTATTTT

J: TRBJ1-6
length: 16
D: NA
size: few
V: TRBV4-1
CDR3: CASSQGYWTKNSPLHF
DNA: TGCGCCAGCAGCCAAGGGTATTGGACGAAGAATTCACCCCTCCACTTT

J: TRBJ1-2
length: 16
D: NA
size: few
V: TRBV10-3
CDR3: CAISDGRLTVDRGYTF
DNA: TGTGCCATCAGTGATGGTAGATTGACCGTCGATCGTGGCTACACCTTC

J: TRBJ2-2
length: 15
D: NA
size: NA
V: TRBV2
CDR3: CASSVFRLDTGELFF
DNA: TGTGCCAGCAGTGTCTTCAGGTTGGACACCGGGGAGCTGTTTTTT

J: TRBJ1-1
length: 16
D: NA
size: NA
V: TRBV21-1
CDR3: CASSKGFRQGNTEAFF
DNA: TGTGCCAGCAGCAAAGGGTTTCGGCAGGGGAACACTGAAGCTTTCTTT

J: TRBJ1-6
length: 14
D: NA
size: few
V: TRBV7-2
CDR3: CASSRTVYNSPLHF
DNA: TGTGCCAGCAGTAGGACAGTCTATAATTCACCCCTCCACTTT

J: TRBJ2-3
length: 15
D: NA
size: NA
V: TRBV7-2
CDR3: CASSPLPSGTDTQYF
DNA: TGTGCCAGCAGCCCCCTTCCTAGCGGCACAGATACGCAGTATTTT

J: TRBJ2-5
length: 14
D: TRBD2
size: NA
V: TRBV20-1
CDR3: CSAYRLAGEETQYF
DNA: TGCAGTGCTTATCGACTAGCGGGGGAAGAGACCCAGTACTTC

J: TRBJ2-3
length: 12
D: NA
size: NA
V: TRBV6-2/TRBV6-3
CDR3: CASRSRTDTQYF
DNA: TGTGCCAGCAGGTCTAGGACAGATACGCAGTATTTT

J: TRBJ2-2
length: 13
D: NA
size: NA
V: TRBV6-6
CDR3: CASSASGTGELFF
DNA: TGTGCCAGCAGTGCCTCAGGGACCGGGGAGCTGTTTTTT

J: TRBJ2-2
length: 15
D: TRBD2
size: few
V: TRBV20-1
CDR3: CSARGGTGGTGELFF
DNA: TGCAGTGCTAGAGGGGGGACGGGGGGAACCGGGGAGCTGTTTTTT

J: TRBJ2-1
length: 15
D: TRBD2
size: NA
V: TRBV7-3
CDR3: CASSFFSGGAYEQFF
DNA: TGTGCCAGCAGCTTCTTTAGCGGGGGGGCGTATGAGCAGTTCTTC

J: TRBJ2-1
length: 13
D: NA
size: few
V: TRBV6-6
CDR3: CASSLQRYNEQFF
DNA: TGTGCCAGCAGTTTGCAGCGTTACAATGAGCAGTTCTTC

J: TRBJ1-2
length: 17
D: NA
size: few
V: TRBV30
CDR3: CAWSVRVPTALSYGYTF
DNA: TGTGCCTGGAGTGTACGAGTACCAACAGCTTTATCCTATGGCTACACCTTC

J: TRBJ2-3
length: 15
D: NA
size: NA
V: TRBV27
CDR3: CASSARSAGTDTQYF
DNA: TGTGCCAGCAGTGCCCGATCCGCTGGCACAGATACGCAGTATTTT

J: TRBJ2-1
length: 13
D: TRBD1
size: NA
V: TRBV7-9
CDR3: CASSFLQGDEQFF
DNA: TGTGCCAGCAGCTTTCTCCAGGGGGATGAGCAGTTCTTC

J: TRBJ2-3
length: 19
D: TRBD2
size: NA
V: TRBV4-3
CDR3: CASSQAVWTSGTSGDTQYF
DNA: TGCGCCAGCAGCCAAGCGGTTTGGACTAGCGGGACCAGCGGAGATACGCAGTATTTT

J: TRBJ1-1
length: 12
D: NA
size: NA
V: TRBV11-2
CDR3: CASSLIWTEAFF
DNA: TGTGCCAGCAGCTTAATATGGACTGAAGCTTTCTTT

J: TRBJ1-4
length: 15
D: NA
size: NA
V: TRBV7-9
CDR3: CASSFTAGSREKLFF
DNA: TGTGCCAGCAGCTTCACGGCAGGCTCTCGGGAAAAACTGTTTTTT

J: TRBJ2-7
length: 18
D: NA
size: NA
V: TRBV11-2
CDR3: CASSSPTKGQKRNYEQYF
DNA: TGTGCCAGCAGCTCGCCGACAAAAGGACAGAAGAGAAACTACGAGCAGTACTTC

J: TRBJ2-1
length: 15
D: NA
size: NA
V: TRBV7-2
CDR3: CASSPAQGAYNEQFF
DNA: TGTGCCAGCAGCCCGGCACAGGGTGCCTACAATGAGCAGTTCTTC

J: TRBJ2-4
length: 15
D: NA
size: NA
V: TRBV3-1
CDR3: CASSLDIVGKNIQYF
DNA: TGTGCCAGCAGCCTGGACATCGTGGGCAAAAACATTCAGTACTTC

J: TRBJ2-7
length: 14
D: TRBD1
size: few
V: TRBV29-1
CDR3: CSVDSPTGVSEQYF
DNA: TGCAGCGTTGACTCCCCGACAGGGGTAAGCGAGCAGTACTTC

J: TRBJ1-6
length: 15
D: NA
size: few
V: TRBV3-1
CDR3: CASSQVQGSNSPLHF
DNA: TGTGCCAGCAGCCAAGTTCAGGGGTCTAATTCACCCCTCCACTTT

J: TRBJ2-1
length: 15
D: TRBD2
size: few
V: TRBV5-4
CDR3: CASSFMGGGYNEQFF
DNA: TGTGCCAGCAGCTTCATGGGGGGGGGTTACAATGAGCAGTTCTTC

J: TRBJ2-7
length: 15
D: NA
size: few
V: TRBV5-1
CDR3: CASSLASAGSYEQYF
DNA: TGCGCCAGCAGCTTGGCCTCCGCAGGCTCCTACGAGCAGTACTTC

J: TRBJ2-1
length: 15
D: TRBD2
size: many
V: TRBV11-3
CDR3: CASSPQRGGRNEQFF
DNA: TGTGCCAGCAGCCCTCAGCGGGGGGGCCGGAATGAGCAGTTCTTC

J: TRBJ1-5
length: 14
D: NA
size: many
V: TRBV7-8
CDR3: CASSLEGGYQPQHF
DNA: TGTGCCAGCAGCTTAGAGGGAGGGTATCAGCCCCAGCATTTT

J: TRBJ2-3
length: 13
D: TRBD2
size: few
V: TRBV20-1
CDR3: CSAIEGLAGTRYF
DNA: TGCAGTGCTATCGAAGGGCTAGCGGGGACTCGGTATTTT

J: TRBJ2-3
length: 16
D: NA
size: NA
V: TRBV20-1
CDR3: CSARDRLRLHTDTQYF
DNA: TGCAGTGCTAGAGATAGATTGAGACTGCACACAGATACGCAGTATTTT